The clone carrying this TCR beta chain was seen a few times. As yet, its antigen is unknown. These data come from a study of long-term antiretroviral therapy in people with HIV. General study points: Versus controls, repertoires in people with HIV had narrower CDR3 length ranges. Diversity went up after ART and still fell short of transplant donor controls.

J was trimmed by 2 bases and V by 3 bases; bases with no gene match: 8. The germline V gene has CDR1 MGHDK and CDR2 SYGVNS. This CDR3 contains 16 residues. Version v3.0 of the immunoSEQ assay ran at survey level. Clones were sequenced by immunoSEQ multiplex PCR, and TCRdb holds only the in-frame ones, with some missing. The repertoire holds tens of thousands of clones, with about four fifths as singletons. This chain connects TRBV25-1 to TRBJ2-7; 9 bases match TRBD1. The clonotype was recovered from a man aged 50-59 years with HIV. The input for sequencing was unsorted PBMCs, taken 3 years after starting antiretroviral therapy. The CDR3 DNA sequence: TGTGCCAGCAGTGATCCGGGACAGGGAGATCCCTACGAGCAGTACTTC. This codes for CASSDPGQGDPYEQYF.